The clone carrying this TCR beta chain has just a few counts. The antigen is unknown. The CDR3 extends over 13 amino acids. Per germline, CDR1 SQVTM and CDR2 ANQGSEA. Between the trimmed V and J ends, which lost 5 bases and 6 bases, there was a span of 16 bases. The authors reverse transcribed all of the isolated RNA, so sequencing captured expressed TCRB transcripts. About 3.6 million reads was the average for naive, central memory and regulatory T cell samples. The table came from immunoSEQ multiplex PCR; TCRdb's copy has only in-frame clones and leaves some out. The sample lists some 700,000 clones, about an eighth seen once, with approximately 0.021% in the top ten. The sample is drawn from a study of beta chain features in type 1 diabetes. Whole-study results and caveats: Insertion counts at VDJ junctions were lower in type 1 diabetes patients, who also showed more deletions there. The similarity of naive, central memory and Treg TCRB repertoires appeared greater among patients than among healthy donors. Among all four CD4+ subsets, Type 1 diabetes patients had TCRB CDR3s that were moderately but significantly shorter.

In total, each donor contributed a single heparinised blood draw that averaged roughly 110 mL. This chain joins TRBV29-1 and TRBJ1-1; tentatively, D is TRBD1 (5 bases). The clonotype originates from a young man with type 1 diabetes. Sequenced input: naive CD4+ T cells from blood. The CDR3 is CSVPGPIIAEAFF. Here the CDR3 DNA reads TGCAGCGTTCCGGGACCCATCATCGCTGAAGCTTTCTTT. Together with reference TRBV29-1 and TRBJ1-1, the CDR3 gives the full variable domain: SAVISQKPSRDICQRGTSLTIQCQVDSQVTMMFWYRQQPGQSLTLIATANQGSEATYESGFVIDKFPISRPNLTFSTLTVSNMSPEDSSIYLCSVPGPIIAEAFFGQGTRLTVV.